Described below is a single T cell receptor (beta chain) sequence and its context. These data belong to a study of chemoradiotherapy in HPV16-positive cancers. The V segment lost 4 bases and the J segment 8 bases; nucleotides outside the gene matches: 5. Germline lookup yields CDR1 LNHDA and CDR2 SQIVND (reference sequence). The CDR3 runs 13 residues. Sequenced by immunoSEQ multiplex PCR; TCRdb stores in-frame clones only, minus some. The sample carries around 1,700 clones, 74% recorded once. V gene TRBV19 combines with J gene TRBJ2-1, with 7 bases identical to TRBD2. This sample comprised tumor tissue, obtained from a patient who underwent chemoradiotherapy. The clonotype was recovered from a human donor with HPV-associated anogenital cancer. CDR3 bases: TGTGCCAGTAGTACAGGACTAGAGGATGAGCAGTTCTTC. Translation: CASSTGLEDEQFF.